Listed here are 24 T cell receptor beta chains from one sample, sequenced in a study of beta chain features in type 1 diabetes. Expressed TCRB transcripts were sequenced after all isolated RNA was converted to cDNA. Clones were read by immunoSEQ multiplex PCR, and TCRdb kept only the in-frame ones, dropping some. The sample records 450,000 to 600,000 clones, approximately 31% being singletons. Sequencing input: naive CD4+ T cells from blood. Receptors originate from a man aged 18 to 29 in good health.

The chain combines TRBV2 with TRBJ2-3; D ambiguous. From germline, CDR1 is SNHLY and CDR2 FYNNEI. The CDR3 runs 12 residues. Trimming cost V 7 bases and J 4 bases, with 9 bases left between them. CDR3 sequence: CASTTGADTQYF. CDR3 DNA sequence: TGTGCCAGCACGACTGGGGCAGATACGCAGTATTTT.

CDR3 nucleotides: TGTGCCAGCAGGTATAGCGGGACGGTACAAGAGACCCAGTACTTC. Translated: CASRYSGTVQETQYF. The V call is TRBV5-4, the J call TRBJ2-5, with 8 positions matching TRBD2. With 5 bases clipped from V and 2 bases from J, the junction kept 8 bases outside the gene matches. Germline CDR1 is SGHNT and CDR2 is YYREEE (reference sequence). The CDR3 runs to 15 residues.

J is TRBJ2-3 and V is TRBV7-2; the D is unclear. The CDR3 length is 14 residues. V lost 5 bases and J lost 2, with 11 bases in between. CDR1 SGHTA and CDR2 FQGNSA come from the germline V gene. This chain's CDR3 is CASSPRHFTDTQYF. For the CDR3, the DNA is TGTGCCAGCAGCCCTAGGCACTTCACAGATACGCAGTATTTT.

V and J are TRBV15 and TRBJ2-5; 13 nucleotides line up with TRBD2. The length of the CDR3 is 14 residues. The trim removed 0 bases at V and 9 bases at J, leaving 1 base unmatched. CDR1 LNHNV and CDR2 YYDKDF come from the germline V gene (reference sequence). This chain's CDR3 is CATSREGLAGSQYF. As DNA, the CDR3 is TGTGCCACCAGCAGAGAGGGACTAGCGGGGTCCCAGTACTTC. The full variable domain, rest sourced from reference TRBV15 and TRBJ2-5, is DAMVIQNPRYQVTQFGKPVTLSCSQTLNHNVMYWYQQKSSQAPKLLFHYYDKDFNNEADTPDNFQSRRPNTSFCFLDIRSPGLGDTAMYLCATSREGLAGSQYFGPGTRLLVL.

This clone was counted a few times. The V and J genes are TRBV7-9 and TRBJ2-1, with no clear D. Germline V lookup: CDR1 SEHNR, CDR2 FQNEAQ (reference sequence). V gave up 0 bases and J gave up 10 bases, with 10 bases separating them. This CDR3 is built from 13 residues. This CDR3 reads CASSLAHLREQFF. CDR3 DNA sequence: TGTGCCAGCAGCTTAGCGCACCTCAGGGAGCAGTTCTTC.

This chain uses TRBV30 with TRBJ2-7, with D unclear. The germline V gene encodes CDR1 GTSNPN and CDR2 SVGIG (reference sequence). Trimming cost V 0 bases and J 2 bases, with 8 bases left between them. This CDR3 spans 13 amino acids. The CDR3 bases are TGTGCCTGGAGTGTAACCCGTCCCTACGAGCAGTACTTC. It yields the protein CAWSVTRPYEQYF.

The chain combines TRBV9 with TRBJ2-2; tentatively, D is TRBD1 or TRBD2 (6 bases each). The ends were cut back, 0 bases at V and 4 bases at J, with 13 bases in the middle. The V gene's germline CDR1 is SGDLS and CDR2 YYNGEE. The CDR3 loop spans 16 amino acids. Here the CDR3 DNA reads TGTGCCAGCAGCGTAGGAGCCACGGGGGCCACCGGGGAGCTGTTTTTT. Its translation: CASSVGATGATGELFF.

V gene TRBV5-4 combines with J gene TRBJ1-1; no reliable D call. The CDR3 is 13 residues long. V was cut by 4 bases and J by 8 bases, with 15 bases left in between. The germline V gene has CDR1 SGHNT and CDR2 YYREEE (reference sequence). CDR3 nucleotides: TGTGCCAGCAGCCAAGGTTCGTTTCCCGAAGCTTTCTTT. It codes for CASSQGSFPEAFF.

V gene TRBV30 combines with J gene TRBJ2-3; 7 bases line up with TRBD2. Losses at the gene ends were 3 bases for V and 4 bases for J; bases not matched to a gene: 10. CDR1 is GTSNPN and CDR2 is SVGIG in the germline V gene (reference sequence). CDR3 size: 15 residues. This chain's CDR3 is CAWRRLAVMSDTQYF. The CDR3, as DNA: TGTGCCTGGAGACGGCTAGCGGTAATGTCAGATACGCAGTATTTT.

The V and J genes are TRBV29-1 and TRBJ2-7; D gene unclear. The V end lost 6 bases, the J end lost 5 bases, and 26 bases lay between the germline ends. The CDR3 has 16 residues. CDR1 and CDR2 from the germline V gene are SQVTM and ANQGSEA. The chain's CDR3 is CSVQSPERARLDEQYF. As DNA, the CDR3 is TGCAGCGTACAAAGCCCCGAAAGGGCGCGACTTGACGAGCAGTACTTC.

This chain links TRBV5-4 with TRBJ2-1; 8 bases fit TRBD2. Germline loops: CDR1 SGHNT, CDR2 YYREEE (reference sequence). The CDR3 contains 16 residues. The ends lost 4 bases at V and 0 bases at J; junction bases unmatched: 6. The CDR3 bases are TGTGCCAGCAGCCCGCAGCGGGGGAGCTCCTACAATGAGCAGTTCTTC. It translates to CASSPQRGSSYNEQFF.

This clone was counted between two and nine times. The CDR3 DNA follows: TGCGCCAGCAGCTCGGCTCTAACTGAGCAGTTCTTC. Its translation: CASSSALTEQFF. The chain joins TRBV5-1 to TRBJ2-1; D is unresolved. This CDR3 is 12 amino acids long. The germline V and J ends were trimmed by 3 bases and 9 bases, with 10 bases remaining between them. Germline lookup yields CDR1 SGHRS and CDR2 YFSETQ. Using reference TRBV5-1 and TRBJ2-1 for the parts outside the CDR3, the full variable domain is KAGVTQTPRYLIKTRGQQVTLSCSPISGHRSVSWYQQTPGQGLQFLFEYFSETQRNKGNFPGRFSGRQFSNSRSEMNVSTLELGDSALYLCASSSALTEQFFGPGTRLTVL.

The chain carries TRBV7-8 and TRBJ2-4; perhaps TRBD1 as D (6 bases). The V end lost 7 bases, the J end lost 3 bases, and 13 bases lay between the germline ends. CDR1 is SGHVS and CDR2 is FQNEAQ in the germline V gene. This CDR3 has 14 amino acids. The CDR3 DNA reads TGTGCCAGCACCCTGGGGGCTAACAAAAACATTCAGTACTTC. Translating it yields CASTLGANKNIQYF.

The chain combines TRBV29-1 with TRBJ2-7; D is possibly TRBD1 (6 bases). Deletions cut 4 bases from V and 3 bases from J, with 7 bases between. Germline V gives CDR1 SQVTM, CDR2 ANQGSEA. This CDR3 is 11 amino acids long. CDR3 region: CSVGTVYEQYF. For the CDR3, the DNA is TGCAGCGTTGGGACAGTCTACGAGCAGTACTTC.

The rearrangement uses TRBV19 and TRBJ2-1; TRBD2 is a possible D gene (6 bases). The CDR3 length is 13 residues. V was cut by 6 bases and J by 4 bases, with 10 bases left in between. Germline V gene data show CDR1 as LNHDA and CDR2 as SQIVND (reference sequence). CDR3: CASSGEVYNEQFF. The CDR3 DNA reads TGTGCCAGTAGCGGGGAGGTTTACAATGAGCAGTTCTTC.

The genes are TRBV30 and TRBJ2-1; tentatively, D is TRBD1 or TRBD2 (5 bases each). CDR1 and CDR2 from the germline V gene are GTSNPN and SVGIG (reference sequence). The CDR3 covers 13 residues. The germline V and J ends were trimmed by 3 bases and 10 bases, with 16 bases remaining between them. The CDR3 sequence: CAWRMGVVGEQFF. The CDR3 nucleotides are TGTGCCTGGAGAATGGGGGTAGTAGGGGAGCAGTTCTTC.

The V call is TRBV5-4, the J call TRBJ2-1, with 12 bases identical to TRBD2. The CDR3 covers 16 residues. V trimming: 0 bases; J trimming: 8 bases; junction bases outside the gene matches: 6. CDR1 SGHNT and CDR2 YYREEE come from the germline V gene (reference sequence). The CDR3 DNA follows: TGTGCCAGCAGCTTGGGCGCTAGCGGGAGGGTCGATGAGCAGTTCTTC. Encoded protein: CASSLGASGRVDEQFF.

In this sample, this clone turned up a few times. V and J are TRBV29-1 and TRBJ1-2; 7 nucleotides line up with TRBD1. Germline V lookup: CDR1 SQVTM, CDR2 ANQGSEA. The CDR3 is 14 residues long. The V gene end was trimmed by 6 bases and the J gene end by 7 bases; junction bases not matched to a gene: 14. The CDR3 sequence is CSVRRDSLVGGYTF. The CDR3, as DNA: TGCAGCGTGAGGCGGGACAGCCTCGTCGGTGGCTACACCTTC.

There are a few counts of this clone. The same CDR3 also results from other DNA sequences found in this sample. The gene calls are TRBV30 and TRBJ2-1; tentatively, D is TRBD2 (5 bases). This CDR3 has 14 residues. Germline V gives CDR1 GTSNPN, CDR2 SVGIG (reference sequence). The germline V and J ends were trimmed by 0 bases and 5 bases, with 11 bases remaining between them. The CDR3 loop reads CAWSVRRRDNEQFF. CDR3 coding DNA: TGTGCCTGGAGTGTACGGCGGCGGGACAATGAGCAGTTCTTC. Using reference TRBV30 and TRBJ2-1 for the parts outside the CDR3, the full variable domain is SQTIHQWPATLVQPVGSPLSLECTVEGTSNPNLYWYRQAAGRGLQLLFYSVGIGQISSEVPQNLSASRPQDRQFILSSKKLLLSDSGFYLCAWSVRRRDNEQFFGPGTRLTVL.

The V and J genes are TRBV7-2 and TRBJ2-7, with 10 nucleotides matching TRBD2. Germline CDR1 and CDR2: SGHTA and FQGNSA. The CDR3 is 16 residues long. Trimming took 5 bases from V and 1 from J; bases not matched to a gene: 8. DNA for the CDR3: TGTGCCAGCAGCGTAGTCTGGACTAGCGGATCCTACGAGCAGTACTTC. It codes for CASSVVWTSGSYEQYF.

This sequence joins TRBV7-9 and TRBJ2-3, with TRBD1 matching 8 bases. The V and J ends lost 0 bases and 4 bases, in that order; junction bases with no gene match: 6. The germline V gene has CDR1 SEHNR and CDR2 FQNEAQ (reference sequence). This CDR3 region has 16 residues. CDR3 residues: CASSLALGQGPDTQYF. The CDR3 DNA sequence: TGTGCCAGCAGCTTAGCGCTAGGACAGGGCCCAGATACGCAGTATTTT.

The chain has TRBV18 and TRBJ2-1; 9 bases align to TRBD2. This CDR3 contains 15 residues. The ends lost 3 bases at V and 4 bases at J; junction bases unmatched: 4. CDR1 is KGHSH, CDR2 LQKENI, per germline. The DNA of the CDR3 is TGTGCCAGCTCACCCGAGCGGGAGGTTTACAATGAGCAGTTCTTC. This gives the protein CASSPEREVYNEQFF.

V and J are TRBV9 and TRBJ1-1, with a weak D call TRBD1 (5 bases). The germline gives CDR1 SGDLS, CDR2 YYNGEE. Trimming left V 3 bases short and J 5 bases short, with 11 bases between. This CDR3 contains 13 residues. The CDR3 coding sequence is TGTGCCAGCAGCGGAGCTAGGGGAACTGAAGCTTTCTTT. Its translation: CASSGARGTEAFF.

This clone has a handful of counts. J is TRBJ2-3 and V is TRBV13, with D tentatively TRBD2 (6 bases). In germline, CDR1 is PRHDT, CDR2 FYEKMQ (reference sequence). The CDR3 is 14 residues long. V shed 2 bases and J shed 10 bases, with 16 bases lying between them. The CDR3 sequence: CASSLYGGNVPQYF. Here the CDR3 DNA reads TGTGCCAGCAGCTTATATGGCGGGAATGTTCCGCAGTATTTT.